The 22 T cell receptor beta chains reported below all come from one sample, sequenced in a study of technical replicates of blood from several donors. Sequencing was performed with immunoSEQ multiplex PCR; in TCRdb, only in-frame clones are kept and a portion is missing. The data show about 61,000 clones, more than 95% seen once. Sequencing was performed on T cells isolated from PBMCs. The receptors shown here come from a human donor in good health.

The CDR3 reads CAITGGLNTEAFF. CDR3 sequence (DNA): TGTGCCATAACAGGGGGACTGAACACTGAAGCTTTCTTT. The V call is TRBV10-3, the J call TRBJ1-1, with TRBD1 matching over 8 bases. Per the germline V gene, CDR1 is ENHRY and CDR2 is SYGVKD. After removal of 9 bases from V and 0 bases from J, the junction contained 3 bases not matched to a gene. The CDR3 has 13 residues.

The CDR3 is CASSFVASEGYEQYF. The CDR3 DNA reads as TGTGCCAGCAGCTTTGTCGCTAGCGAAGGCTACGAGCAGTACTTC. This chain connects TRBV7-8 to TRBJ2-7, with D possibly being TRBD2 (6 bases). Germline values: CDR1 SGHVS, CDR2 FQNEAQ. With 3 bases removed from V and 3 bases from J, the gap between germline ends came to 15 bases. The CDR3 spans 15 residues.

The chain links TRBV5-1 to TRBJ2-1, with 8 nucleotides matching TRBD1. From germline, CDR1 is SGHRS and CDR2 YFSETQ. There are 16 residues in the CDR3. The ends lost 4 bases at V and 6 bases at J; junction bases unmatched: 12. CDR3 amino acids: CASSGTGTGGTNEQFF. CDR3 in DNA: TGCGCCAGCAGCGGAACCGGGACAGGTGGAACCAATGAGCAGTTCTTC.

The genes are TRBV7-9 and TRBJ1-2; the D is unclear. This CDR3 comprises 14 residues. V was cut by 0 bases and J by 6 bases, with 11 bases left in between. The germline V gene encodes CDR1 SEHNR and CDR2 FQNEAQ (reference sequence). CDR3 DNA sequence: TGTGCCAGCAGCTTAGCGCAACTTCAGGATGGCTACACCTTC. Translation: CASSLAQLQDGYTF.

This chain uses TRBV5-1 with TRBJ2-1; TRBD2 is a possible D gene (6 bases). The V and J ends lost 0 bases and 3 bases respectively, with 10 bases between them. Germline CDR1 SGHRS, CDR2 YFSETQ. The CDR3 length is 15 residues. The CDR3 DNA sequence: TGCGCCAGCAGCTTGGGGGGAGGCATCTACAATGAGCAGTTCTTC. Protein product: CASSLGGGIYNEQFF. The whole variable domain, remainder taken from reference TRBV5-1 and TRBJ2-1, is KAGVTQTPRYLIKTRGQQVTLSCSPISGHRSVSWYQQTPGQGLQFLFEYFSETQRNKGNFPGRFSGRQFSNSRSEMNVSTLELGDSALYLCASSLGGGIYNEQFFGPGTRLTVL.

V gene TRBV7-3 combines with J gene TRBJ2-5; 7 bases fit TRBD2. The ends lost 5 bases at V and 7 bases at J; junction bases unmatched: 7. The CDR3 runs to 13 residues. CDR1 and CDR2 (germline): SGHTA, FQGTGA. CDR3: CASSPTSEGTQYF. As DNA, the CDR3 is TGTGCCAGCAGCCCCACTAGCGAGGGGACCCAGTACTTC.

This chain connects TRBV7-9 to TRBJ1-4, with 9 bases aligning to TRBD1. The V and J ends lost 4 bases and 4 bases, in that order; junction bases with no gene match: 4. CDR1 and CDR2 (germline): SEHNR, FQNEAQ (reference sequence). The CDR3 runs 15 residues. The CDR3: CASSSSDRGNEKLFF. The CDR3 nucleotides are TGTGCCAGCAGCTCATCGGACAGGGGTAATGAAAAACTGTTTTTT.

This chain joins TRBV11-2 and TRBJ2-1; 9 bases agree with TRBD2. Germline V gene sequence: CDR1 SGHAT, CDR2 FQNNGV. This CDR3 comprises 15 residues. V shed 7 bases and J 4 bases; nucleotides not matched to a gene: 8. CDR3 loop: CASNSLAGGYNEQFF. The CDR3 coding sequence is TGTGCCAGCAACAGTCTCGCGGGAGGGTACAATGAGCAGTTCTTC.

This chain uses TRBV27 with TRBJ1-2, with D maybe TRBD1 (5 bases). CDR1 and CDR2 from the germline V gene are MNHEY and SMNVEV (reference sequence). CDR3 length: 15 residues. Trimming removed 4 bases from V and 5 bases from J, with 17 bases in between. The CDR3: CASSYSGTPGYGYTF. CDR3 in DNA: TGTGCCAGCAGTTATAGCGGGACTCCGGGTTATGGCTACACCTTC.

The rearrangement links TRBV6-1 to TRBJ2-1; tentatively, D is TRBD2 (6 bases). CDR1 is MNHNS, CDR2 SASEGT, per germline. The CDR3 is 15 residues long. Trimming took off 5 bases at V and 0 bases at J, with 11 bases between the two ends. CDR3 nucleotides: TGTGCCAGCAGTTTCTTCGGGGGCTCCTACAATGAGCAGTTCTTC. Protein product: CASSFFGGSYNEQFF.

The chain recombines TRBV9 with TRBJ2-7; possible D gene TRBD1, 5 bases. CDR3 length equals 14 residues. Trimming removed 0 bases from V and 7 bases from J, with 14 bases in between. CDR1 and CDR2 (germline): SGDLS, YYNGEE. In DNA, the CDR3 is TGTGCCAGCAGCGTAGAGGAGACAGAGAGGGAGCAGTACTTC. Its translation: CASSVEETEREQYF.

The J gene is TRBJ2-3, the V gene TRBV27; D is perhaps TRBD2 (5 bases). Germline CDR1 and CDR2: MNHEY and SMNVEV (reference sequence). V shed 8 bases and J shed 5 bases, with 14 bases lying between them. The length of the CDR3 is 13 residues. CDR3: CASRRGLIDTQYF. The CDR3 DNA reads TGTGCCAGCCGAAGAGGACTTATAGATACGCAGTATTTT.

This chain connects TRBV7-6 to TRBJ2-7; possible D gene TRBD1, 5 bases. V was shortened by 1 base and J by 0 bases, with 16 bases between the two germline ends. The germline gives CDR1 SGHVS, CDR2 FNYEAQ. The CDR3 is 17 amino acids. CDR3 loop: CASSLGAGYGFSYEQYF. As DNA, the CDR3 is TGTGCCAGCAGCTTAGGCGCAGGGTACGGGTTCTCCTACGAGCAGTACTTC.

V and J are TRBV6-1 and TRBJ2-7; D remains unclear. V was cut by 8 bases and J by 4 bases, with 6 bases left in between. The CDR3 covers 10 residues. Germline values: CDR1 MNHNS, CDR2 SASEGT. CDR3 coding DNA: TGTGCCAGCTCCCTGTACGAGCAGTACTTC. Translating it yields CASSLYEQYF.

The chain recombines TRBV9 with TRBJ2-1; no firm D call. The CDR3 spans 13 residues. Germline V gives CDR1 SGDLS, CDR2 YYNGEE. Trimming took off 3 bases at V and 6 bases at J, with 10 bases between the two ends. CDR3 residues: CASSGASSNEQFF. The DNA for the CDR3 is TGTGCCAGCAGCGGGGCCTCGAGCAATGAGCAGTTCTTC.

In regard to this clone: A junction end diverges from the germline sequence, so it may reflect a read error. V usage is TRBV18 and J usage is TRBJ2-4; possibly TRBD1 for D (6 bases). Germline V gives CDR1 KGHSH, CDR2 LQKENI. This CDR3 contains 15 residues. This chain's CDR3 is CASSPPWDTKNIQYF. The DNA of the CDR3 is TGTGCCAGCTCGCCACCGTGGGACACCAAAAACATTCAGTACTTC.

V usage is TRBV29-1 and J usage is TRBJ2-7, with D possibly TRBD1 on 7 matching bases. Germline lookup yields CDR1 SQVTM and CDR2 ANQGSEA. The CDR3 consists of 20 residues. V shed 0 bases and J shed 2 bases, with 29 bases lying between them. CDR3 loop: CSVEELAAGGLSGGTYEQYF. The CDR3 DNA reads as TGCAGCGTTGAAGAATTGGCGGCAGGGGGTTTGTCGGGCGGGACCTACGAGCAGTACTTC.

V is TRBV27 and J is TRBJ2-3; maybe TRBD2 (6 bases). The V and J ends lost 8 bases and 0 bases respectively, with 15 bases between them. The CDR3 has 15 residues. Germline V gene lookup returns CDR1 MNHEY and CDR2 SMNVEV (reference sequence). The CDR3, as DNA: TGTGCCAGCGGAACGGGAGCGTGGAGCACAGATACGCAGTATTTT. This translates into CASGTGAWSTDTQYF.

The genes are TRBV6-5 and TRBJ2-2, with no clear D. Germline V gives CDR1 MNHEY, CDR2 SVGAGI. This CDR3 has 13 amino acids. With 0 bases removed from V and 4 bases from J, the gap between germline ends came to 3 bases. CDR3 sequence (DNA): TGTGCCAGCAGTTACTCCCTCACCGGGGAGCTGTTTTTT. Amino acids: CASSYSLTGELFF.

Concerning this clone itself: This CDR3 is also generated by other DNA sequences in the sample. The chain combines TRBV5-1 with TRBJ2-7, with D hard to call. The V end lost 0 bases, the J end lost 0 bases, and 7 bases lay between the germline ends. Germline assignment: CDR1 SGHRS and CDR2 YFSETQ. The CDR3 covers 14 residues. The CDR3 here is CASSLDPGSYEQYF. Here the CDR3 DNA reads TGCGCCAGCAGCTTGGATCCCGGCTCCTACGAGCAGTACTTC.

The J gene is TRBJ2-1, the V gene TRBV11-3; a weak D match, TRBD2 (7 bases). Germline V gene sequence: CDR1 SGHNT, CDR2 YENEEA. The CDR3 totals 13 residues. V shed 3 bases and J shed 9 bases, with 12 bases lying between them. CDR3 residues: CASSLGGHGEQFF. The CDR3, as DNA: TGTGCCAGCAGCTTGGGGGGGCACGGTGAGCAGTTCTTC.

The table lists this clone with a count of one. V gene TRBV11-3 combines with J gene TRBJ2-5; the D is unclear. The germline V gene has CDR1 SGHNT and CDR2 YENEEA. V gave up 1 base and J gave up 1 base, with 4 bases separating them. CDR3 length equals 13 residues. The CDR3 DNA sequence: TGTGCCAGCAGCTTAGGCAGCCAAGAGACCCAGTACTTC. Translated: CASSLGSQETQYF. The full variable domain, with the rest looked up from reference TRBV11-3 and TRBJ2-5, is EAGVVQSPRYKIIEKKQPVAFWCNPISGHNTLYWYLQNLGQGPELLIRYENEEAVDDSQLPKDRFSAERLKGVDSTLKIQPAELGDSAVYLCASSLGSQETQYFGPGTRLLVL.